This T cell receptor beta chain came from a study of blood T cell repertoires in COVID-19. On the study more broadly: COVID-19 samples collected from the United States, Italy and Spain covered acute and convalescent phases. Sources were T cells, B-cell-depleted T cells, or PBMCs; the material itself was cDNA or gDNA.

The CDR3 is 18 amino acids. Trimming at V came to 0 bases and at J to 4 bases, leaving 9 bases not matched to a gene. Germline V gene data show CDR1 as MNHNS and CDR2 as SASEGT. Original processing methods: By means of reference gene primer amplification, nucleated cell counts were estimated. The assay was immunoSEQ multiplex PCR, and TCRdb's table has in-frame clones only and misses some. From that table come the V and J calls and clone size; the DNA was used to work out D and trimming. This repertoire shows about 250,000 clones, over 75% found once; its top ten account for around 16%. Participants were placed into cohorts based on the clinical history they reported.

The V gene is TRBV6-1, the J gene TRBJ2-5; 12 bases agree with TRBD2. Material for sequencing was PBMCs or T cells enriched from blood (not recorded which). The origin of this receptor is a man aged 18 to 29 who had recovered from COVID-19. CDR3 region: CASSEARLAGGKTETQYF. CDR3 nucleotides: TGTGCCAGCAGTGAAGCTCGGCTAGCGGGGGGGAAAACAGAGACCCAGTACTTC.